The 30 T cell receptor beta chains below all came from one sample that was sequenced in a study of vaccination and CD4 T cells after COVID-19. The antigens for these receptors are not known. An Oncomine TCR Beta short-read assay was used to sequence the DNA from cultured CD4+ T cells. TCRdb reanalysed the PCR reads using MiXCR and keeps one entry per CDR3 protein. The sample holds approximately 11,000 distinct CDR3 sequences, around 40% seen once. The treatment: roughly 11-day PBMC culture with coronavirus spike peptide pools or control peptides (ViraFEST assay). Sequenced input: CD4+ T cells from blood, cultured in vitro. All receptors come from a human donor who had recovered from COVID-19.

This clonotype was seen a few times. The chain carries TRBV19 and TRBJ1-5, with a possible D match to TRBD1 (6 bases). This CDR3 contains 15 residues. With 6 bases removed from V and 1 base from J, the gap between germline ends came to 13 bases. From germline, CDR1 is LNHDA and CDR2 SQIVND (reference sequence). Written as DNA, the CDR3 is TGTGCCAGTAGCCCAGGGGAGGTGAGCAATCAGCCCCAGCATTTT. It translates to CASSPGEVSNQPQHF.

This clonotype was detected only a few times. This chain joins TRBV6-1 and TRBJ2-4, with D maybe TRBD1 (6 bases). Germline V gene data show CDR1 as MNHNS and CDR2 as SASEGT. The CDR3 totals 14 residues. V lost 8 bases and J 1 base, leaving 12 bases between the germline ends. CDR3 nucleotide sequence: TGTGCCAGCGCCCGGACAGAGGCCAAAAACATTCAGTACTTC. Protein product: CASARTEAKNIQYF.

This clonotype was counted between two and nine times. This chain uses TRBV6-1 with TRBJ1-5; 7 bases fit TRBD1. The CDR3 covers 17 residues. CDR1 and CDR2 from the germline V gene are MNHNS and SASEGT. Trimming took 7 bases from V and 0 from J; bases not matched to a gene: 12. CDR3 region: CASILRTGDYSNQPQHF. The CDR3 DNA reads TGTGCCAGCATCCTAAGAACAGGGGATTATAGCAATCAGCCCCAGCATTTT.

The chain has TRBV20-1 and TRBJ2-3; tentative D call: TRBD2 (7 bases). The germline CDR1 and CDR2 sequences are DFQATT and SNEGSKA (reference sequence). CDR3 length equals 14 residues. The CDR3 DNA is TGCAGCGCTCTGGGGGGGGGCGGTAGAGATACGCAGTATTTT. Translation: CSALGGGGRDTQYF.

This clonotype showed up just a few times. V gene TRBV6-5 combines with J gene TRBJ1-5, with TRBD1 matching over 7 bases. The CDR3 is 16 amino acids. Trimming cost V 2 bases and J 6 bases; bases outside gene matches: 10. Germline V lookup: CDR1 MNHEY, CDR2 SVGAGI. CDR3 bases: TGTGCCAGCAGTTACCCCGGACAGGCGATAGTTCAGCCCCAGCATTTT. This codes for CASSYPGQAIVQPQHF.

The rearrangement uses TRBV24-1 and TRBJ2-3; TRBD1 matches at 7 bases. The junction had 10 bases not matched to a gene; V was cut back by 2 bases and J by 0 bases. The CDR3 totals 18 residues. CDR1 is KGHDR and CDR2 is SFDVKD in the germline V gene. This chain's CDR3 is CATSDSGRGSPSTDTQYF. CDR3 DNA sequence: TGTGCCACCAGTGATTCGGGCAGGGGGTCTCCTAGCACAGATACGCAGTATTTT.

V gene TRBV6-2 or TRBV6-3 combines with J gene TRBJ2-2; 11 bases fit TRBD1. CDR3 length: 16 residues. The V segment lost 2 bases and the J segment 4 bases; nucleotides outside the gene matches: 3. Germline V gene sequence: CDR1 MNHEY, CDR2 SVGEGT. The CDR3 DNA reads as TGTGCCAGCAGTTACGGACAGGGGGCGAGCACCGGGGAGCTGTTTTTT. Amino acid sequence: CASSYGQGASTGELFF.

The chain combines TRBV11-3 with TRBJ1-1, with D unclear. The CDR3 length is 14 residues. Trimming took off 1 base at V and 1 base at J, with 7 bases between the two ends. The V gene's germline CDR1 is SGHNT and CDR2 YENEEA. CDR3 protein: CASSLVSKNTEAFF. CDR3 DNA sequence: TGTGCCAGCAGCTTAGTATCCAAGAACACTGAAGCTTTCTTT.

This clonotype was counted between two and nine times. The rearrangement uses TRBV21-1 and TRBJ1-5; the table's D call of TRBD1 was not tested on the DNA. TRBV21-1 is listed as a pseudogene. CDR3 length: 15 amino acids. The CDR3 DNA follows: TGTGCCAGCAGCACAGGACAGAATAGCAATCAGCCCCAGCATTTT. Protein product: CASSTGQNSNQPQHF.

This clonotype is judged medium-sized. The V call is TRBV7-2, the J call TRBJ1-3, with D possibly being TRBD1 (6 bases). CDR3 length equals 20 residues. V lost 5 bases, J lost 0 bases, and 26 bases lay in between. Germline CDR1 reads SGHTA; CDR2 reads FQGNSA. The CDR3 DNA sequence: TGTGCCAGCAGCCGAAGGCGGTTAGGACAGCCCTTCGGCTCTGGAAACACCATATATTTT. Protein product: CASSRRRLGQPFGSGNTIYF.

The CDR3 sequence is CASSMGQYLAKNIQYF. The CDR3 DNA reads TGTGCCAGTAGTATGGGACAGTACTTAGCCAAAAACATTCAGTACTTC. The chain uses TRBV19 and TRBJ2-4; 7 positions match TRBD1. Germline-derived CDR1 and CDR2 are LNHDA and SQIVND (reference sequence). The CDR3 is made up of 16 amino acids. V lost 3 bases to trimming and J lost 0 bases; unmatched junction nucleotides: 5.

This chain links TRBV12-3 or TRBV12-4 with TRBJ1-1, with D uncertain. The CDR3 extends over 13 amino acids. Trimming pared 6 bases from V and 3 bases from J, leaving 11 bases between. This CDR3 is CASRRIRDTEAFF. DNA of the CDR3: TGTGCCAGCAGACGGATTAGGGACACTGAAGCTTTCTTT.

The rearrangement joins TRBV7-2 to TRBJ1-4; D remains unclear. V lost 2 bases and J lost 3, with 7 bases in between. Germline CDR1 and CDR2: SGHTA and FQGNSA. The CDR3 extends over 14 amino acids. CDR3 sequence: CASSLTGPNEKLFF. The CDR3 nucleotides are TGTGCCAGCAGCTTAACTGGACCTAATGAAAAACTGTTTTTT. Full variable domain (rest looked up from reference TRBV7-2 and TRBJ1-4): GAGVSQSPSNKVTEKGKDVELRCDPISGHTALYWYRQSLGQGLEFLIYFQGNSAPDKSGLPSDRFSAERTGGSVSTLTIQRTQQEDSAVYLCASSLTGPNEKLFFGSGTQLSVL.

This clonotype was picked up a small number of times. The V call is TRBV20-1, the J call TRBJ1-1; 11 bases map to TRBD1. The germline gives CDR1 DFQATT, CDR2 SNEGSKA (reference sequence). V lost 4 bases and J lost 4; bases outside the gene matches: 5. The CDR3 sequence is 14 residues long. In nucleotides, the CDR3 is TGCAGTGCTACCTACGGGACAGGGGGCACTGAAGCTTTCTTT. Its protein product is CSATYGTGGTEAFF.

The gene calls are TRBV7-2 and TRBJ2-3, with D hard to call. CDR3 length: 12 residues. The germline V gene has CDR1 SGHTA and CDR2 FQGNSA. Trimming took off 5 bases at V and 0 bases at J, with 3 bases between the two ends. The CDR3 DNA is TGTGCCAGCAGCCTTAGCACAGATACGCAGTATTTT. Encoded protein: CASSLSTDTQYF.

Only one count was recorded for this clonotype. Written as DNA, the CDR3 is TGTGCCAGCAGCCCCGGGGGACGCGGCGGGGAGACCCAGTACTTC. Its translation is CASSPGGRGGETQYF. The rearrangement joins TRBV11-1 to TRBJ2-5; D is perhaps TRBD2 (6 bases). Germline assignment: CDR1 SGHAT and CDR2 FQDESV (reference sequence). V lost 5 bases and J 5 bases, leaving 18 bases between the germline ends. CDR3 length: 15 amino acids.

The rearrangement joins TRBV18 to TRBJ2-3; 9 nucleotides align to TRBD1. V trimming: 4 bases; J trimming: 4 bases; junction bases outside the gene matches: 3. Germline CDR1 and CDR2: KGHSH and LQKENI. CDR3 length: 14 amino acids. The CDR3 protein is CASSRDRAADTQYF. The CDR3 coding sequence is TGTGCCAGCTCACGGGACAGGGCTGCAGATACGCAGTATTTT.

Only a few counts were recorded for this clonotype. The chain joins TRBV11-3 to TRBJ1-4; 10 positions agree with TRBD1. This CDR3 has 17 residues. Germline CDR1 reads SGHNT; CDR2 reads YENEEA. After removal of 1 base from V and 8 bases from J, the junction contained 10 bases not matched to a gene. CDR3 coding DNA: TGTGCCAGCAGCTTAGGTTTCTTCGGGACAGGGGAGGAAAAACTGTTTTTT. Translating gives CASSLGFFGTGEEKLFF.

The genes are TRBV24-1 and TRBJ1-5, with a tentative D call TRBD1 (5 bases). The CDR3 contains 15 residues. The ends were cut back, 12 bases at V and 2 bases at J, with 19 bases in the middle. Germline V gives CDR1 KGHDR, CDR2 SFDVKD. Here the CDR3 reads CAARRDGGGNQPQHF. The CDR3 DNA reads as TGTGCCGCGAGAAGGGACGGAGGGGGCAATCAGCCCCAGCATTTT.

V usage is TRBV6-1 and J usage is TRBJ2-5, with D maybe TRBD2 (7 bases). V gave up 1 base and J gave up 8 bases, with 11 bases separating them. Germline assignment: CDR1 MNHNS and CDR2 SASEGT. CDR3 length: 13 amino acids. CDR3 DNA: TGTGCCAGCAGTGAAGGGGGGGGCTATACCCAGTACTTC. It is translated as CASSEGGGYTQYF.

V and J are TRBV29-1 and TRBJ2-5; the D gene is possibly TRBD1 (6 bases). The CDR3 totals 11 residues. Trimming took 4 bases from V and 3 from J, leaving 6 bases between them. Germline CDR1 and CDR2: SQVTM and ANQGSEA. The CDR3 sequence: CSVGTEETQYF. The CDR3 region has the DNA TGCAGCGTTGGGACAGAAGAGACCCAGTACTTC.

The V call is TRBV20-1, the J call TRBJ1-3, with 9 bases that match TRBD1. The germline CDR1 and CDR2 sequences are DFQATT and SNEGSKA (reference sequence). The CDR3 runs 16 residues. The V gene end was trimmed by 0 bases and the J gene end by 3 bases; junction bases not matched to a gene: 6. The CDR3 DNA follows: TGCAGTGCTAGAGAAACAGGGACAGGGCGTGGAAACACCATATATTTT. Translation: CSARETGTGRGNTIYF.

The CDR3 nucleotides are TGTGCCAGCAGCTCCCAAGGGACAGGTTACGAGCAGTACTTC. Encoded protein: CASSSQGTGYEQYF. This chain links TRBV11-2 with TRBJ2-7, with 8 bases aligning to TRBD1. The ends lost 4 bases at V and 4 bases at J; junction bases unmatched: 6. The CDR3 loop spans 14 amino acids. The V gene's germline CDR1 is SGHAT and CDR2 FQNNGV.

Only a few counts were recorded for this clonotype. The rearrangement links TRBV7-2 to TRBJ1-5, with unresolved D. V gave up 2 bases and J gave up 10 bases, with 9 bases separating them. This CDR3 spans 12 amino acids. The germline V gene has CDR1 SGHTA and CDR2 FQGNSA. This CDR3 is CASSLMGLPQHF. In DNA, the CDR3 is TGTGCCAGCAGCTTAATGGGTTTACCCCAGCATTTT.

The J gene is TRBJ2-1, the V gene TRBV7-2; 8 bases align to TRBD1. This CDR3 has 16 amino acids. V trimming: 2 bases; J trimming: 4 bases; junction bases outside the gene matches: 7. Germline CDR1 and CDR2: SGHTA and FQGNSA. The CDR3 nucleotides are TGTGCCAGCAGCTTACAGGGGGCGAATCTATACAATGAGCAGTTCTTC. Its protein product is CASSLQGANLYNEQFF.

The gene calls are TRBV6-1 and TRBJ1-2; tentative D call: TRBD1 (5 bases). There are 14 residues in the CDR3. CDR1 MNHNS and CDR2 SASEGT come from the germline V gene. Trimming removed 9 bases at V and 6 bases at J, with 20 bases between. This chain's CDR3 is CASARATGVDGYTF. For the CDR3, the DNA is TGTGCCAGTGCAAGGGCCACGGGGGTGGATGGCTACACCTTC.

This clonotype was counted between two and nine times. The rearrangement uses TRBV9 and TRBJ1-5, with D possibly matching TRBD1 (5 bases). The CDR3 is 16 residues long. Germline V gene data show CDR1 as SGDLS and CDR2 as YYNGEE. V lost 4 bases and J lost 4, with 18 bases in between. Written as DNA, the CDR3 is TGTGCCAGCAGCTACACGGGCCCCAAGGGGAATCAGCCCCAGCATTTT. It translates to CASSYTGPKGNQPQHF.

There are a few counts of this clonotype. The J gene is TRBJ1-2, the V gene TRBV10-3, with a weak D call TRBD1 (5 bases). The CDR3 consists of 15 residues. V lost 4 bases and J 0 bases, leaving 12 bases between the germline ends. Germline lookup yields CDR1 ENHRY and CDR2 SYGVKD. The CDR3 bases are TGTGCCATCAGTGGCGGGGCGGGTGCTAACTATGGCTACACCTTC. It is translated as CAISGGAGANYGYTF.

This chain uses TRBV20-1 with TRBJ1-1; D not certain. V was clipped by 0 bases and J by 10 bases, with 15 bases between them. This CDR3 contains 13 residues. Looked up from germline, CDR1 is DFQATT and CDR2 is SNEGSKA (reference sequence). The CDR3 DNA sequence: TGCAGTGCTAGAGATAAGGGTCCTCAGCGAGCTTTCTTT. Amino acids: CSARDKGPQRAFF.

The CDR3 nucleotides read TGTGCCAGCAGCCTGGACCCGAGCCCTACCGGGGAGCTGTTTTTT. Encoded protein: CASSLDPSPTGELFF. V is TRBV5-4 and J is TRBJ2-2; D uncertain. The CDR3 is made up of 15 amino acids. Germline CDR1 is SGHNT and CDR2 is YYREEE (reference sequence). The V and J ends lost 4 bases and 5 bases respectively, with 15 bases between them. The entire variable domain, with the rest obtained from reference TRBV5-4 and TRBJ2-2, is as follows: ETGVTQSPTHLIKTRGQQVTLRCSSQSGHNTVSWYQQALGQGPQFIFQYYREEENGRGNFPPRFSGLQFPNYSSELNVNALELDDSALYLCASSLDPSPTGELFFGEGSRLTVL.